This T cell receptor (beta chain) was identified in a study of blood T cell repertoires in COVID-19. As originally analysed: Reference gene primer amplification yielded estimated nucleated cell counts. The table came from immunoSEQ multiplex PCR; TCRdb's copy has only in-frame clones and leaves some out. V, J and clone size were drawn from that table, and D and trimming were deduced from the DNA. The profile shows around 180,000 clones, about nine tenths of them singletons. With 2 bases clipped from V and 5 bases from J, the junction kept 2 bases outside the gene matches. In germline, CDR1 is ENHRY, CDR2 SYGVKD. The CDR3 has 15 amino acids.

The TCR originated in an older man with active or convalescent COVID-19. Specimen: peripheral blood. The chain is built from TRBV10-3 and TRBJ2-5; TRBD2 agrees at 13 bases. CDR3 amino acids: CAISEPGLAGETQYF. The CDR3 DNA reads TGTGCCATCAGTGAGCCGGGACTAGCGGGGGAGACCCAGTACTTC.